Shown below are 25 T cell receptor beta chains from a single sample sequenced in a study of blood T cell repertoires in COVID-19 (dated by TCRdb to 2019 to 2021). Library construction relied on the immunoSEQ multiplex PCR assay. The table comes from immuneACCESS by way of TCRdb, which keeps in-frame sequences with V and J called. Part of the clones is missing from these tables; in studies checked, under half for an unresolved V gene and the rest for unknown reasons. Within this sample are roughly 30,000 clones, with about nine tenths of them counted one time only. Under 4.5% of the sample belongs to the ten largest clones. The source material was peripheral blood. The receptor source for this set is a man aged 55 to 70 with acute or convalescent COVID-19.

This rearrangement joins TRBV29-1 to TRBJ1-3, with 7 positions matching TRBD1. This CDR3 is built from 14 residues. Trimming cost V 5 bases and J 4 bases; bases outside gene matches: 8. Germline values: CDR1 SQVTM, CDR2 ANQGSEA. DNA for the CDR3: TGCAGCGTTACGGAGGGGGCAGGCGGAAACACCATATATTTT. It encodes CSVTEGAGGNTIYF. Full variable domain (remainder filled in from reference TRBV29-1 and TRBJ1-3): SAVISQKPSRDICQRGTSLTIQCQVDSQVTMMFWYRQQPGQSLTLIATANQGSEATYESGFVIDKFPISRPNLTFSTLTVSNMSPEDSSIYLCSVTEGAGGNTIYFGEGSWLTVV.

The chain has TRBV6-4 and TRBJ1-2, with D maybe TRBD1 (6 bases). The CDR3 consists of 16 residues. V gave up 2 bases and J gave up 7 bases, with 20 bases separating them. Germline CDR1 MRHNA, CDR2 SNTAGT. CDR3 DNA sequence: TGTGCCAGCAGTGACCGGTCCCTTCGGGACATAGGTGGCTACACCTTC. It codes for CASSDRSLRDIGGYTF.

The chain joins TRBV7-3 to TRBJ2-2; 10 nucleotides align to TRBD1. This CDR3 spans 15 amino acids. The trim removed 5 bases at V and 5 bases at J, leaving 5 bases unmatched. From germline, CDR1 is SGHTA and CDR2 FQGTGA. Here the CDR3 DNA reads TGTGCCAGCAGCACGACAGGGGGCGCGACCGGGGAGCTGTTTTTT. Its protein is CASSTTGGATGELFF.

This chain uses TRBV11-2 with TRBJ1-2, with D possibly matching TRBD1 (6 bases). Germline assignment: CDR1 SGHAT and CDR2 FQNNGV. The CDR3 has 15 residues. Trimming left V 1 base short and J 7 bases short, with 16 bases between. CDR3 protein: CASSLGFRGAGGYTF. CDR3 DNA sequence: TGTGCCAGCAGCTTAGGTTTCAGGGGTGCAGGTGGCTACACCTTC. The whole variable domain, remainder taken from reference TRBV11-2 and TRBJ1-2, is EAGVAQSPRYKIIEKRQSVAFWCNPISGHATLYWYQQILGQGPKLLIQFQNNGVVDDSQLPKDRFSAERLKGVDSTLKIQPAKLEDSAVYLCASSLGFRGAGGYTFGSGTRLTVV.

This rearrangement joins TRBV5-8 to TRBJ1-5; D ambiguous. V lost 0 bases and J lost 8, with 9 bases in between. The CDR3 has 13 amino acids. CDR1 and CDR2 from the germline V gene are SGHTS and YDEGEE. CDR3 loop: CASSLEAFKPQHF. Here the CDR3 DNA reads TGTGCCAGCAGCTTGGAAGCCTTTAAGCCCCAGCATTTT.

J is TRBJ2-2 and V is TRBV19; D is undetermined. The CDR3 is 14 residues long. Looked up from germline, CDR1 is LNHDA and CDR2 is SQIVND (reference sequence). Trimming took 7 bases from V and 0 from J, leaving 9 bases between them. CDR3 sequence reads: CASMKQSNTGELFF. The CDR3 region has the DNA TGTGCCAGTATGAAACAGTCGAACACCGGGGAGCTGTTTTTT. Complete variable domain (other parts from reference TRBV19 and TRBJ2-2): DGGITQSPKYLFRKEGQNVTLSCEQNLNHDAMYWYRQDPGQGLRLIYYSQIVNDFQKGDIAEGYSVSREKKESFPLTVTSAQKNPTAFYLCASMKQSNTGELFFGEGSRLTVL.

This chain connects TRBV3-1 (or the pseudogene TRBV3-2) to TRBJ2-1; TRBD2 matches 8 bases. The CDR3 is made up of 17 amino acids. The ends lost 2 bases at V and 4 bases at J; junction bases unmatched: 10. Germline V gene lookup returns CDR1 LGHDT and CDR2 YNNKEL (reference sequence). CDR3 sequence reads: CASSQIGRVASYNEQFF. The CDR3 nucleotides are TGTGCCAGCAGCCAAATCGGGAGGGTGGCATCATACAATGAGCAGTTCTTC.

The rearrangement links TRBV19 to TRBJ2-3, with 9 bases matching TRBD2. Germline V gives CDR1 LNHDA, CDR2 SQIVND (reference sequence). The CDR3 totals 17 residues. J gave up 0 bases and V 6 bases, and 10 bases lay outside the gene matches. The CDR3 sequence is CASRIRASGKSTDTQYF. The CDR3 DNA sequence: TGTGCCAGTAGAATTAGGGCTAGCGGGAAGAGCACAGATACGCAGTATTTT.

The CDR3 DNA is TGTGCCAGCAGCTTAGTGCGAGGGAAAGGCTACACCTTC. This translates into CASSLVRGKGYTF. V and J are TRBV7-2 and TRBJ1-2; D remains unclear. V gave up 1 base and J gave up 8 bases, with 11 bases separating them. CDR3 length: 13 residues. Germline-derived CDR1 and CDR2 are SGHTA and FQGNSA.

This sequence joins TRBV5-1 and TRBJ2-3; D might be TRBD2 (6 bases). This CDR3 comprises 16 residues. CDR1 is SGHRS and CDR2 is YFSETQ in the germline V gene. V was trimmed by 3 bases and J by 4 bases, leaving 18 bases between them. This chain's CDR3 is CASSSMPVGGADTQYF. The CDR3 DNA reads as TGCGCCAGCAGCTCAATGCCGGTGGGAGGCGCAGATACGCAGTATTTT.

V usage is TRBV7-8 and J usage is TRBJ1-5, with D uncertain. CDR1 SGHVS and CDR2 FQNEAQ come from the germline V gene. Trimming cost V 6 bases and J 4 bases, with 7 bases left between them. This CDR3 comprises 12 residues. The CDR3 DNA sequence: TGTGCCAGCAGTTCGGGGAATCAGCCCCAGCATTTT. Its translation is CASSSGNQPQHF.

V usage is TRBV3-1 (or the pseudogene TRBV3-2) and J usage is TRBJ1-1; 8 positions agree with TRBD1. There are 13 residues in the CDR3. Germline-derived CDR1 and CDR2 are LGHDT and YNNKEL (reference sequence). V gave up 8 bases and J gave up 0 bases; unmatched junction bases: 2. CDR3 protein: CASRTGLNTEAFF. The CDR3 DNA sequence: TGTGCCAGCCGGACAGGGTTGAACACTGAAGCTTTCTTT.

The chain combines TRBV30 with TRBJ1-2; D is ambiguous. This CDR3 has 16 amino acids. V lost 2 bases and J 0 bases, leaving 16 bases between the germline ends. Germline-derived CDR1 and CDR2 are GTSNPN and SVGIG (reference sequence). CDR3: CAWSRLATTSNYGYTF. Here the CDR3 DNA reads TGTGCCTGGAGTCGATTAGCGACTACGTCTAACTATGGCTACACCTTC. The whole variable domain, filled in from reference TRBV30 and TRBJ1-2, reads SQTIHQWPATLVQPVGSPLSLECTVEGTSNPNLYWYRQAAGRGLQLLFYSVGIGQISSEVPQNLSASRPQDRQFILSSKKLLLSDSGFYLCAWSRLATTSNYGYTFGSGTRLTVV.

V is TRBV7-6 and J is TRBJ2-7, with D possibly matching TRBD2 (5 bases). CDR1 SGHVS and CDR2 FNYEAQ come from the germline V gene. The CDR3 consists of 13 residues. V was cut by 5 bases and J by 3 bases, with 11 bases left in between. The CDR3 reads CASSPGLNYEQYF. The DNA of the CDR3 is TGTGCCAGCAGCCCCGGACTGAACTACGAGCAGTACTTC.

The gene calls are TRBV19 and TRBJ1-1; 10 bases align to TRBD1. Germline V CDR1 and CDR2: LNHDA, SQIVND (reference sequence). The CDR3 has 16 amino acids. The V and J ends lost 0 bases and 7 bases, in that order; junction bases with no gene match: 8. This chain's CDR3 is CASSIDQTGDRGEAFF. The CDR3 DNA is TGTGCCAGTAGTATAGATCAGACGGGGGACAGGGGTGAAGCTTTCTTT.

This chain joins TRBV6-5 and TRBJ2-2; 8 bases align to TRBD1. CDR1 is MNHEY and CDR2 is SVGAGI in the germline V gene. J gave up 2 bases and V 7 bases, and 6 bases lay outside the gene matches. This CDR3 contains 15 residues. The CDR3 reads CASTRQGSNTGELFF. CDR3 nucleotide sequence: TGTGCCAGCACTCGACAGGGGAGTAACACCGGGGAGCTGTTTTTT.

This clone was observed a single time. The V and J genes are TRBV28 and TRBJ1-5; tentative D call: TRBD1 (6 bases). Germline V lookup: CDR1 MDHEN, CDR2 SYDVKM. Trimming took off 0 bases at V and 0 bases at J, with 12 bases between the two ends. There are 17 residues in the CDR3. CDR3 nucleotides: TGTGCCAGCAGTTTATGGGCAGGGGAATATAGCAATCAGCCCCAGCATTTT. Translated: CASSLWAGEYSNQPQHF. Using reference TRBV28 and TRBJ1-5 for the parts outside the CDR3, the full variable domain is DVKVTQSSRYLVKRTGEKVFLECVQDMDHENMFWYRQDPGLGLRLIYFSYDVKMKEKGDIPEGYSVSREKKERFSLILESASTNQTSMYLCASSLWAGEYSNQPQHFGDGTRLSIL.

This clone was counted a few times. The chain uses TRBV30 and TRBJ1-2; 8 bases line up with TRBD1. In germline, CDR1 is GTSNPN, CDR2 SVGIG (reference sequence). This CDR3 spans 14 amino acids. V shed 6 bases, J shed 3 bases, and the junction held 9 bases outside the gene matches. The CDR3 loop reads CACRRQGRDYGYTF. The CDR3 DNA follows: TGTGCCTGCCGACGACAGGGGAGAGACTATGGCTACACCTTC.

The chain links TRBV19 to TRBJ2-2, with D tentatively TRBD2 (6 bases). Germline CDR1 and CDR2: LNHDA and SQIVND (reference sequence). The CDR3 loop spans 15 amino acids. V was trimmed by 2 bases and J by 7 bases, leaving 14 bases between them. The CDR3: CASSISHIAVGELFF. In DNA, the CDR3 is TGTGCCAGTAGTATATCCCATATAGCGGTCGGGGAGCTGTTTTTT.

CDR3 protein: CAWSRVGGIAFF. The CDR3 DNA reads TGTGCCTGGAGCCGGGTGGGGGGTATAGCTTTCTTT. The rearrangement links TRBV30 to TRBJ1-1, with D possibly being TRBD1 (5 bases). The CDR3 covers 12 residues. In germline, CDR1 is GTSNPN, CDR2 SVGIG (reference sequence). The V end lost 3 bases, the J end lost 10 bases, and 15 bases lay between the germline ends.

DNA for the CDR3: TGTGCCAGCAGCTTAGGCTTAAGACGGGGAACCGGGGAGCTGTTTTTT. Translation gives CASSLGLRRGTGELFF. The rearrangement joins TRBV7-2 to TRBJ2-2; the D gene is possibly TRBD2 (5 bases). This CDR3 has 16 amino acids. Germline V gene lookup returns CDR1 SGHTA and CDR2 FQGNSA. V lost 1 base and J lost 5, with 14 bases in between.

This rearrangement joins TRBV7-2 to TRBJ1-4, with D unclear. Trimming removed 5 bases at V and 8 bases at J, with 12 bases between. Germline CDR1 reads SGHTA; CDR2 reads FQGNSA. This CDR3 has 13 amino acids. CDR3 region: CASSQRRWEKLFF. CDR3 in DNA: TGTGCCAGCAGCCAGCGACGATGGGAAAAACTGTTTTTT.

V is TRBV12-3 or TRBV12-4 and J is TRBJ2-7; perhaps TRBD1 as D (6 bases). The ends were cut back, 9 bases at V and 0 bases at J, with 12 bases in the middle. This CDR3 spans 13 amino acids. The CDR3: CASPGHYSYEQYF. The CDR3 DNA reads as TGTGCCAGTCCGGGACACTACTCCTACGAGCAGTACTTC.

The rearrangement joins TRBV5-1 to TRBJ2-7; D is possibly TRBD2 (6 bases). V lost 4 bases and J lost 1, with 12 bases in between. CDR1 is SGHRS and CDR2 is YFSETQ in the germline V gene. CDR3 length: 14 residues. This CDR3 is CASSAGDSSYEQYF. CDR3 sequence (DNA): TGCGCCAGCAGCGCCGGGGACTCTTCCTACGAGCAGTACTTC.

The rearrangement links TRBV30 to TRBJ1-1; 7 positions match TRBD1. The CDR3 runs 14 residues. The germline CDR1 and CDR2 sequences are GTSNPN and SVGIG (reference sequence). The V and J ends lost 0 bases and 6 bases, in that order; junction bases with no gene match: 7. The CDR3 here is CAWSVLRGRAEAFF. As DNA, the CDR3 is TGTGCCTGGAGTGTTCTAAGGGGGCGGGCTGAAGCTTTCTTT.